This TCR beta chain was captured in a study of blood T cell repertoires in COVID-19. The wider study: Samples of COVID-19 (acute and convalescent) were obtained from the United States, Italy and Spain. Sources were T cells, B-cell-depleted T cells, or PBMCs; the material itself was cDNA or gDNA.

Original methodology: Nucleated cell counts were estimated from reference gene primer amplification. Only in-frame clones appear in the TCRdb table, and some are missing; sequencing was by immunoSEQ multiplex PCR. The V and J calls and clone size come from that table; D and trimming were worked out from the DNA. Of approximately 350,000 clones in the sample, about 93% were seen once. The specimen sequenced was peripheral blood. The sequence came from a woman aged 18-29 years who had recovered from COVID-19.

The chain's CDR3 is CATSDFTGSETQYF. CDR3 sequence (DNA): TGTGCCACCAGTGATTTTACCGGGAGTGAGACCCAGTACTTC. The chain employs TRBV24-1 and TRBJ2-5, with D possibly matching TRBD2 (6 bases). The CDR3 loop spans 14 amino acids. V was shortened by 1 base and J by 5 bases, with 10 bases between the two germline ends. Germline CDR1 is KGHDR and CDR2 is SFDVKD.